This T cell receptor beta chain is drawn from a study of blood T cells in healthy people across ages. For this clonotype: Its antigen is undetermined.

Primers used in a second PCR of roughly 6 to 12 cycles were a sample-barcoded 5' primer and a J-beta primer mix. TCRdb ran MiXCR on the 5' RACE reads and lists one entry per CDR3 protein. The sample lists 600,000 or so distinct CDR3 sequences; less than 60% were seen once. Study-wide results and limits: PBMCs went unsorted, and a conclusive naive versus antigen-experienced comparison was therefore prevented.

The TCR comes from a man older than 75 in good health. Sequenced sample: blood.

CDR3 region: CATSGYAEENYNEQFF. CDR3 bases: TGTGCCACCAGTGGCTACGCGGAGGAGAACTACAATGAGCAGTTCTTC. The chain uses TRBV24-1 and TRBJ2-1; the D gene is possibly TRBD2 (5 bases). The CDR3 contains 16 residues. V was cut by 5 bases and J by 3 bases, with 16 bases left in between. Germline V gene data show CDR1 as KGHDR and CDR2 as SFDVKD.